This T cell receptor (beta chain) is drawn from a study of T cell repertoires in cytomegalovirus infection. General study points: Carriers of CMV plus the relevant HLA were identified by cumulative public TCR beta family frequency. Dominating the ex vivo response were TCR beta clonotypes that were CMV-specific and HLA-C-restricted.

Each CDR3 protein gets one entry after TCRdb re-called the reads with MiXCR. Here the sample spans 300,000 to 400,000 distinct CDR3 sequences, 25% to 35% being singletons. This clonotype was seen a few times. The antigen remains undetermined. The CDR3 covers 15 residues. Germline CDR1 is LNHDA and CDR2 is SQIVND (reference sequence). V was trimmed by 7 bases and J by 4 bases, leaving 17 bases between them. This TCR was sampled from a human donor in good health (CMV status not recorded). Some clones in this sample may be carry-over from other donors' samples. Sequenced here: cultured PBMCs, sampled from culture after CMV antigen stimulation. The chain recombines TRBV19 with TRBJ1-5; TRBD1 might be the D (6 bases). The CDR3 DNA is TGTGCCAGTAAGAGGCCAGGGGAACGGAATCAGCCCCAGCATTTT. It specifies CASKRPGERNQPQHF.